This T cell receptor (beta chain) was recovered during a study of blood T cell repertoires in COVID-19. As originally analysed: Estimation of nucleated cell counts was performed using reference gene primer amplification. Sequenced by immunoSEQ multiplex PCR; TCRdb stores in-frame clones only, minus some. V and J calls and clone size are those listed in that table; D and trimming were worked out from the DNA. The sample shows roughly 330,000 clones, about 87% of them seen only once. Followed longitudinally, the Seattle patients had been enrolled during active infection. The sequence was obtained from a man aged 25 to 45 with COVID-19, enrolled during active disease. Input material: peripheral blood.

The CDR3 DNA reads TGTGCCAGTAGTAAGTCCAGTCGCGAGCAGTACTTC. Protein sequence: CASSKSSREQYF. The chain recombines TRBV19 with TRBJ2-7, with D unclear. V gave up 4 bases and J gave up 6 bases, with 10 bases separating them. The CDR3 extends over 12 amino acids. Germline V gives CDR1 LNHDA, CDR2 SQIVND (reference sequence).